The rows below give T cell receptor beta chains drawn from one sample of a study of T cell repertoires in cytomegalovirus infection. TCRdb called the reads again in MiXCR, with one record for every CDR3 protein. Here the sample spans nearly 650,000 distinct CDR3 sequences, 24% being singletons. Sequencing was performed on CD8+ T cells from PBMCs. The receptors here all came from a human donor in good health (CMV status not recorded). Some clones in this sample may be carry-over from other donors' samples. The CDR3 runs from the conserved cysteine through the conserved F or W. Fields, in order: J gene, clone size, V gene, D gene, CDR3 DNA, CDR3 protein. A D gene is named only where the DNA matches it firmly. The size field is filled for only some rows; it gives once, few, many or a size class.

TRBJ2-5,few,TRBV6-2/TRBV6-3,TRBD2,TGTGCCAGCAGTTACTCGACTAGCAGAGAGACCCAGTACTTC,CASSYSTSRETQYF
TRBJ1-1,-,TRBV12-3/TRBV12-4,-,TGTGCCAGCCATCTAACTGAAGCTTTCTTT,CASHLTEAFF
TRBJ2-2,-,TRBV2,-,TGTGCCAGCAGTGATCCCGTGGAGCTGTTTTTT,CASSDPVELFF
TRBJ2-3,many,TRBV7-2,TRBD2,TGTGCCAGCAGCTTTCTAGCGGGGGGCCCCACGAATACGCAGTATTTT,CASSFLAGGPTNTQYF
TRBJ2-1,-,TRBV27,-,TGTGCCAGCAGTTTTTCGAGGTCTAGCAATGAGCAGTTCTTC,CASSFSRSSNEQFF
TRBJ2-2,few,TRBV7-8,-,TGTGTGAACCTAGCGTACACCGGGGAGCTGTTTTTT,CVNLAYTGELFF
TRBJ2-2,-,TRBV28,TRBD2,TGTGCCAGCAGCGGCGCGGGGGGGCCCGCCGGGGAGCTGTTTTTT,CASSGAGGPAGELFF
TRBJ1-2,-,TRBV6-5,-,TGTGCCAGCAGTTACATGGGGGCGCGGGCCTATGGCTACACCTTC,CASSYMGARAYGYTF
TRBJ1-2,many,TRBV7-9,-,TGTGCCAGCAGCCAAAAGGCTTTCTATGGCTACACCTTC,CASSQKAFYGYTF
TRBJ2-7,-,TRBV7-9,-,TGTGCCAGCAGCTTATTGGTAAACAGTAACTACGAGCAGTACTTC,CASSLLVNSNYEQYF
TRBJ2-5,few,TRBV7-9,-,TGTGCCAGCAGCTTAGCCCCCGAGGGTTTGGAGACCCAGTACTTC,CASSLAPEGLETQYF
TRBJ2-5,few,TRBV6-6,-,TGTGCCAGCAGTCTCGGTGTCGAGGGGCGCGTGCAGACCCAGTACTTC,CASSLGVEGRVQTQYF
TRBJ1-1,many,TRBV7-9,-,TGTGCCAGCAGCTTGTCGGGGGGGGAGGAAGCTTTCTTT,CASSLSGGEEAFF
TRBJ2-3,many,TRBV7-2,TRBD1,TGTGCCAGCAGAATTGACCAGGGGGCGAAGACAGATACGCAGTATTTT,CASRIDQGAKTDTQYF
TRBJ1-1,-,TRBV6-6,-,TGTGCCAGCAGTTACCCCCGGAGGGACACTGAAGCTTTCTTT,CASSYPRRDTEAFF
TRBJ1-2,-,TRBV2,-,TGTGCCAGCAGTACAGGGATGATGGAGGGCTACACCTTC,CASSTGMMEGYTF
TRBJ2-2,-,TRBV9,TRBD1,TGTGCCAGCAGCGTAGGCCGGGACAGGCCGAACACCGGGGAGCTGTTTTTT,CASSVGRDRPNTGELFF
TRBJ1-1,-,TRBV19,TRBD1,TGTGCCAGTAGTACAGGACAGGGGGACATGAACACTGAAGCTTTCTTT,CASSTGQGDMNTEAFF
TRBJ1-1,-,TRBV4-1,TRBD1,TGCGCCAGCAGCCAAGGGACAGGGGAGAACACTGAAGCTTTCTTT,CASSQGTGENTEAFF
TRBJ2-5,few,TRBV6-5,-,TGTGCCAGCAGTTGGCGAACCGGGACCCGGGGGTACTTC,CASSWRTGTRGYF
TRBJ2-7,-,TRBV6-6,TRBD2,TGTGCCAGCAGTTACTTGGCGGGGGGGCCTAATTACGAGCAGTACTTC,CASSYLAGGPNYEQYF
TRBJ1-1,-,TRBV6-2/TRBV6-3,TRBD1,TGTGCCCGCATCGGGACAGTAGATAACACTGAAGCTTTCTTT,CARIGTVDNTEAFF
TRBJ2-2,-,TRBV7-9,-,TGTGCCAGCAGCACCGGCTACAGCGCGAACACCGGGGAGCTGTTTTTT,CASSTGYSANTGELFF
TRBJ2-5,-,TRBV27,-,TGTGCCAGCAGTTTATCGGGCAGGGGAGGGGACCAAGAGACCCAGTACTTC,CASSLSGRGGDQETQYF
TRBJ1-2,-,TRBV4-1,-,TGCGCCAGCAGCCAAGATCAACTGGGAAACTATGGCTACACCTTC,CASSQDQLGNYGYTF
TRBJ2-6,-,TRBV9,TRBD1,TGTGCCAGCAGCCTTTGGACAGGGGGGCCCTCTGGGGCCAACGTCCTGACTTTC,CASSLWTGGPSGANVLTF
TRBJ1-2,few,TRBV7-6,TRBD1,TGTGCCAGCGGTCCAAGAACGGGACAGGACTATGGCTACACCTTC,CASGPRTGQDYGYTF
TRBJ2-2,-,TRBV7-9,-,TGTGCCAGCAGCTTAGCGTTGGACAGATCGAACACCGGGGAGCTGTTTTTT,CASSLALDRSNTGELFF
TRBJ1-1,-,TRBV6-2/TRBV6-3,-,TGTGCCAGCAGTTACGCCGGACAGCTCGCTGAAGCTTTCTTT,CASSYAGQLAEAFF